One and the same sample provided the 27 T cell receptor beta chains below, sequenced in a study of T-cell reconstitution after alpha-beta-depleted transplantation in children. The library targeted TCRbeta and was prepared with unique molecular identifiers. TCRdb re-called the PCR reads with MiXCR, one entry per CDR3 protein. This repertoire shows about 980,000 distinct CDR3 sequences, less than 30% found once; its top ten account for about 28%. Here the sequenced sample was PBMCs, mostly from graft donor cells, taken 360 days after TCRalphabeta/CD19-depleted stem cell transplant. These receptor sequences come from a boy in the first two years of life who had a stem cell transplant for SCID, so the T cells may come from the graft donor.

This clonotype showed up just a few times. The genes are TRBV12-3 or TRBV12-4 and TRBJ2-7, with D possibly being TRBD1 (5 bases). Trimming cost V 5 bases and J 7 bases, with 24 bases left between them. The CDR3 length is 16 residues. For the CDR3, the DNA is TGTGCCAGCAGTCCCCCCAGAAGGGGTGGTTCTAGGGAGCAGTACTTC. This encodes CASSPPRRGGSREQYF.

The V gene is TRBV2, the J gene TRBJ2-3; 7 bases fit TRBD1. CDR1 and CDR2 (germline): SNHLY, FYNNEI. Trimming at V came to 6 bases and at J to 0 bases, leaving 15 bases not matched to a gene. The CDR3 is 18 residues long. This CDR3 is CASRTFDRDPPSTDTQYF. CDR3 nucleotides: TGTGCCAGCAGGACCTTCGACAGGGACCCTCCTAGCACAGATACGCAGTATTTT.

The chain employs TRBV5-1 and TRBJ1-1, with 8 bases that match TRBD1. The junction had 17 bases not matched to a gene; V was cut back by 4 bases and J by 6 bases. Germline V gene sequence: CDR1 SGHRS, CDR2 YFSETQ. The CDR3 consists of 17 residues. Here the CDR3 DNA reads TGCGCCAGCAGCCCGGCGACAGGGGCGGGACCTTTTCCTGAAGCTTTCTTT. Its translation: CASSPATGAGPFPEAFF.

Ten or more counts support this clonotype. The genes are TRBV11-2 and TRBJ1-6; D call uncertain. V dropped 10 bases and J dropped 8 bases, with 18 bases sitting between them. CDR3 length: 14 amino acids. Germline loops: CDR1 SGHAT, CDR2 FQNNGV. The chain's CDR3 is CANPVGRRHSPLHF. The DNA of the CDR3 is TGTGCCAACCCGGTAGGCAGGCGCCATTCACCCCTCCACTTT.

This clonotype was seen a few times. The V gene is TRBV29-1, the J gene TRBJ2-1, with 10 bases matching TRBD1. V trimming: 7 bases; J trimming: 1 base; junction bases outside the gene matches: 4. The CDR3 runs 14 residues. Germline lookup yields CDR1 SQVTM and CDR2 ANQGSEA. As DNA, the CDR3 is TGCAGCGCAAGGGGACAGGGGTCCTACAATGAGCAGTTCTTC. As protein: CSARGQGSYNEQFF.

This clonotype was seen only a few times. The V gene is TRBV5-1, the J gene TRBJ2-7, with 9 bases aligning to TRBD2. CDR3 length equals 15 residues. V gave up 4 bases and J gave up 4 bases; unmatched junction bases: 9. Germline lookup yields CDR1 SGHRS and CDR2 YFSETQ. Written as DNA, the CDR3 is TGCGCCAGCAGCACCCCTAGCGGGGACGAGTACGAGCAGTACTTC. This gives the protein CASSTPSGDEYEQYF.

The chain joins TRBV10-3 to TRBJ2-2; D possibly corresponds to TRBD1 (5 bases). Per germline, CDR1 ENHRY and CDR2 SYGVKD. The V and J ends lost 2 bases and 6 bases respectively, with 13 bases between them. This CDR3 comprises 15 residues. The CDR3 DNA sequence: TGTGCCATCAGTGAGAGTGGGGCGCTCGCCGGGGAGCTGTTTTTT. Encoded protein: CAISESGALAGELFF.

A few counts support this clonotype. The chain links TRBV6-1 to TRBJ1-1; TRBD1 agrees at 7 bases. Trimming took 6 bases from V and 1 from J; bases not matched to a gene: 11. Germline V gives CDR1 MNHNS, CDR2 SASEGT. There are 16 residues in the CDR3. CDR3 nucleotides: TGTGCCAGCAGGGCACTTCGAGACAGGGAGAACACTGAAGCTTTCTTT. Amino acid sequence: CASRALRDRENTEAFF.

This chain connects TRBV5-5 to TRBJ1-5; no definite D call. Trimming cost V 4 bases and J 0 bases, with 14 bases left between them. The CDR3 is 16 amino acids. Germline loops: CDR1 SGHKS, CDR2 YYEKEE (reference sequence). As DNA, the CDR3 is TGTGCCAGCAGCCCAAGACACTTTACTAGCAATCAGCCCCAGCATTTT. Translating gives CASSPRHFTSNQPQHF.

This clonotype was counted only a few times. The chain couples TRBV9 to TRBJ2-5; 11 bases align to TRBD2. The CDR3 is made up of 16 amino acids. With 4 bases clipped from V and 4 bases from J, the junction kept 9 bases outside the gene matches. The germline V gene encodes CDR1 SGDLS and CDR2 YYNGEE. The CDR3 is CASSPRLAGPRETQYF. The CDR3 DNA is TGTGCCAGCAGCCCGAGACTAGCGGGGCCTCGAGAGACCCAGTACTTC.

The chain employs TRBV7-2 and TRBJ1-5; no clear D. V was trimmed by 1 base and J by 11 bases, leaving 24 bases between them. The CDR3 is made up of 17 amino acids. Germline loops: CDR1 SGHTA, CDR2 FQGNSA. The CDR3, as DNA: TGTGCCAGCAGCTTAGTACCCGGGGTACAGACCATCAAGGCCCAGCATTTT. Protein product: CASSLVPGVQTIKAQHF. Based on the CDR3 plus reference TRBV7-2 and TRBJ1-5, the full variable domain is GAGVSQSPSNKVTEKGKDVELRCDPISGHTALYWYRQSLGQGLEFLIYFQGNSAPDKSGLPSDRFSAERTGGSVSTLTIQRTQQEDSAVYLCASSLVPGVQTIKAQHFGDGTRLSIL.

The chain links TRBV28 to TRBJ2-7; TRBD2 matches at 8 bases. Losses at the gene ends were 3 bases for V and 3 bases for J; bases not matched to a gene: 7. Germline loops: CDR1 MDHEN, CDR2 SYDVKM. There are 15 residues in the CDR3. The CDR3: CASSLRGEPFYEQYF. The CDR3 DNA sequence: TGTGCCAGCAGTTTGCGGGGGGAGCCTTTCTACGAGCAGTACTTC.

A few counts support this clonotype. The chain couples TRBV6-1 to TRBJ2-7; D is possibly TRBD1 (5 bases). The CDR3 length is 13 residues. Per the germline V gene, CDR1 is MNHNS and CDR2 is SASEGT. Trimming left V 7 bases short and J 3 bases short, with 13 bases between. CDR3 sequence (DNA): TGTGCCAGCACGACAGAGCTTGGCTACGAGCAGTACTTC. Protein: CASTTELGYEQYF.

This clonotype has at least ten counts. The chain joins TRBV28 to TRBJ2-1; 10 bases are shared with TRBD2. This CDR3 comprises 16 residues. J was trimmed by 6 bases and V by 2 bases; bases with no gene match: 7. From germline, CDR1 is MDHEN and CDR2 SYDVKM. The CDR3 region is CASSLVGLAVSNEQFF. The CDR3 coding sequence is TGTGCCAGCAGTTTAGTTGGACTAGCGGTATCCAATGAGCAGTTCTTC.

This clonotype turned up a few times. The V and J genes are TRBV10-3 and TRBJ1-1; maybe TRBD1 (6 bases). CDR3 length equals 14 residues. CDR1 is ENHRY, CDR2 SYGVKD, per germline. V shed 6 bases and J shed 4 bases, with 15 bases lying between them. The CDR3 DNA reads TGTGCCATCAGACTTACAGGGCTCGGCACTGAAGCTTTCTTT. Residues: CAIRLTGLGTEAFF.

This clonotype was seen a few times. The chain is built from TRBV7-8 and TRBJ2-2; no reliable D call. CDR3 length: 13 residues. CDR1 is SGHVS, CDR2 FQNEAQ, per germline. Trimming left V 2 bases short and J 6 bases short, with 7 bases between. The CDR3 nucleotides are TGTGCCAGCAGCTTACGTGGTTCCGGGGAGCTGTTTTTT. Its translation is CASSLRGSGELFF.

This clonotype appeared once. This chain uses TRBV7-9 with TRBJ2-1; D uncertain. The CDR3 covers 15 residues. Germline CDR1 reads SEHNR; CDR2 reads FQNEAQ (reference sequence). V lost 1 base and J lost 3, with 10 bases in between. The CDR3 loop is CASSLVGALYNEQFF. The CDR3 DNA is TGTGCCAGCAGCTTAGTCGGCGCACTCTACAATGAGCAGTTCTTC.

A few counts support this clonotype. V is TRBV4-2 and J is TRBJ2-7; D is ambiguous. The ends were cut back, 1 base at V and 0 bases at J, with 16 bases in the middle. The length of the CDR3 is 17 residues. Germline V gives CDR1 LGHNA, CDR2 YNFKEQ. The CDR3 is CASSQVNLAGLSYEQYF. The CDR3 nucleotides read TGTGCCAGCAGCCAAGTAAATTTGGCAGGTCTCTCCTACGAGCAGTACTTC.

This clonotype has a handful of counts. The chain combines TRBV6-1 with TRBJ1-1; the match to TRBD1 covers 7 bases. V lost 7 bases to trimming and J lost 0 bases; unmatched junction nucleotides: 17. The germline CDR1 and CDR2 sequences are MNHNS and SASEGT. The CDR3 runs 18 residues. CDR3 in amino acids: CASTLTGDGYSMNTEAFF. CDR3 DNA: TGTGCCAGCACCCTCACAGGGGACGGTTACTCGATGAACACTGAAGCTTTCTTT.

This clonotype was seen a handful of times. This chain uses TRBV9 with TRBJ2-1; TRBD1 matches at 9 bases. This CDR3 spans 15 amino acids. Trimming at V came to 3 bases and at J to 4 bases, leaving 5 bases not matched to a gene. Looked up from germline, CDR1 is SGDLS and CDR2 is YYNGEE. CDR3 sequence (DNA): TGTGCCAGCAGCGCGTCGGGACAGGGATACAATGAGCAGTTCTTC. As protein: CASSASGQGYNEQFF.

This clonotype showed up just a few times. The rearrangement joins TRBV27 to TRBJ1-5; no clear D. This CDR3 region has 15 residues. Germline V gene sequence: CDR1 MNHEY, CDR2 SMNVEV (reference sequence). V shed 0 bases and J shed 2 bases, with 8 bases lying between them. CDR3 loop: CASSLSGRGNQPQHF. The CDR3 bases are TGTGCCAGCAGTTTATCCGGGCGGGGCAATCAGCCCCAGCATTTT.

Only a few counts were recorded for this clonotype. The rearrangement links TRBV20-1 to TRBJ1-5, with a tentative D call TRBD1 (5 bases). Trimming shortened V by 5 bases and J by 4 bases, and 12 bases separated the two germline ends. The CDR3 consists of 13 residues. CDR1 is DFQATT and CDR2 is SNEGSKA in the germline V gene (reference sequence). This CDR3 is CSAPDGTNQPQHF. As DNA, the CDR3 is TGCAGTGCTCCGGACGGGACTAATCAGCCCCAGCATTTT.

The rearrangement joins TRBV5-8 to TRBJ2-5; perhaps TRBD1 as D (6 bases). The CDR3 is 13 amino acids. Deletions cut 4 bases from V and 3 bases from J, with 10 bases between. Germline CDR1 is SGHTS and CDR2 is YDEGEE. In nucleotides, the CDR3 is TGTGCCAGCAGCGAGAGACAGGAAGAGACCCAGTACTTC. It is translated as CASSERQEETQYF. Combining the CDR3 with reference TRBV5-8 and TRBJ2-5 gives the whole variable domain EAGVTQSPTHLIKTRGQQATLRCSPISGHTSVYWYQQALGLGLQFLLWYDEGEERNRGNFPPRFSGRQFPNYSSELNVNALELEDSALYLCASSERQEETQYFGPGTRLLVL.

The chain carries TRBV5-1 and TRBJ2-1; D is unclear. From germline, CDR1 is SGHRS and CDR2 YFSETQ. The CDR3 runs 11 residues. Trimming stripped 1 base from V and 12 bases from J, with 8 bases between. CDR3 protein: CASSLSGMQFF. CDR3 sequence (DNA): TGCGCCAGCAGCTTGTCTGGGATGCAGTTCTTC.

This clonotype was counted a single time. CDR3 sequence: CASSQDTSGGALLNEQFF. The DNA of the CDR3 is TGTGCCAGCAGCCAAGATACTAGCGGGGGGGCCTTACTAAATGAGCAGTTCTTC. The J gene is TRBJ2-1, the V gene TRBV4-2; 13 nucleotides align to TRBD2. The CDR3 extends over 18 amino acids. Germline values: CDR1 LGHNA, CDR2 YNFKEQ. V lost 0 bases, J lost 7 bases, and 9 bases stayed unmatched.

There are a few counts of this clonotype. The rearrangement links TRBV12-3 or TRBV12-4 to TRBJ1-3, with no clear D. Trimming removed 5 bases from V and 0 bases from J, with 14 bases in between. The CDR3 extends over 16 amino acids. This CDR3 is CASSRPGSYSGNTIYF. The CDR3 DNA follows: TGTGCCAGCAGTCGTCCGGGATCCTACTCTGGAAACACCATATATTTT.

J is TRBJ2-2 and V is TRBV2; possibly TRBD1 or TRBD2 for D (5 bases each). The length of the CDR3 is 15 residues. From germline, CDR1 is SNHLY and CDR2 FYNNEI. Trimming pared 7 bases from V and 4 bases from J, leaving 16 bases between. In DNA, the CDR3 is TGTGCCAGCAACCCCTCCTCAGGGACCACCGGGGAGCTGTTTTTT. Translated: CASNPSSGTTGELFF.